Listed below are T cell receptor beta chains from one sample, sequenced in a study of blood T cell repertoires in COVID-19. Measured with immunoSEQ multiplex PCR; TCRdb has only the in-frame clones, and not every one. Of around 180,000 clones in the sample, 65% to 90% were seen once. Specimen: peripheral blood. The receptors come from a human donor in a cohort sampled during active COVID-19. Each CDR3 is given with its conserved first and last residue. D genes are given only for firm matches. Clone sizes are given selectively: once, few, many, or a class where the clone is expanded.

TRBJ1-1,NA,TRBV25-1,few,CASSVANTEAFF,TGTGCCAGCAGTGTGGCGAACACTGAAGCTTTCTTT
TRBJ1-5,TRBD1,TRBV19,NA,CASSIEVGGLINQPQHF,TGTGCCAGTAGTATAGAGGTAGGGGGCCTTATCAATCAGCCCCAGCATTTT
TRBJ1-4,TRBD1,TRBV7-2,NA,CASSLGGDRKEKLFF,TGTGCCAGCAGCTTAGGGGGGGACAGAAAGGAAAAACTGTTTTTT
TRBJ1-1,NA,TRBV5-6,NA,CASSLGDTEAFF,TGTGCCAGCAGCTTGGGAGACACTGAAGCTTTCTTT
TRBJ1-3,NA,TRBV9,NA,CASSIPRDTIYF,TGTGCCAGCAGCATTCCACGGGACACCATATATTTT
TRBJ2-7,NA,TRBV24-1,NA,CATSDSRVSRDEQYF,TGTGCCACCAGTGACAGCAGGGTTTCTCGCGACGAGCAGTACTTC
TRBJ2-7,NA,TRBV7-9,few,CASRVGVGYEQYF,TGTGCCAGCAGGGTAGGGGTAGGTTACGAGCAGTACTTC
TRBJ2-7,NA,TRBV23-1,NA,CASSHCVTGQDRSYEQYF,TGCGCCAGCAGTCATTGTGTTACAGGGCAGGACCGGTCCTACGAGCAGTACTTC
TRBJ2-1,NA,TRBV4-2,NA,CASSQEVGQKYNEQFF,TGTGCCAGCAGCCAAGAAGTAGGACAGAAATACAATGAGCAGTTCTTC
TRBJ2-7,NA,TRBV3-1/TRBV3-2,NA,CASSGGARYEQYF,TGTGCCAGCAGCGGAGGGGCGCGATACGAGCAGTACTTC
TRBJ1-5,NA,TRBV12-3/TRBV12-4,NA,CASAQAWDQPQHF,TGTGCCAGCGCCCAGGCGTGGGATCAGCCCCAGCATTTT
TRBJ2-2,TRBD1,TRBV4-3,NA,CASSQDNRGRTGELFF,TGCGCCAGCAGCCAAGATAACAGGGGGCGGACCGGGGAGCTGTTTTTT
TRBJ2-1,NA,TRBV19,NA,CASSSSGFPYNEQFF,TGTGCCAGTAGTTCTTCAGGGTTCCCCTACAATGAGCAGTTCTTC